This entry lists 14 T cell receptor beta chains sequenced from one sample in a study of T cell responses to AZD1222 COVID-19 vaccine. The method was immunoSEQ multiplex PCR; TCRdb's version includes in-frame clones alone and lacks a portion of them. Altogether about 140,000 clones are present, roughly 86% being singletons, with the ten largest covering 5.1%. Sequenced here: peripheral blood, sampled 28 days after the second AZD1222 dose. These TCRs come from an adult who received the AZD1222 COVID-19 vaccine.

V usage is TRBV5-1 and J usage is TRBJ2-2; D gene uncertain. Germline CDR1 SGHRS, CDR2 YFSETQ. V dropped 0 bases and J dropped 4 bases, with 13 bases sitting between them. CDR3 length: 16 residues. The CDR3, as DNA: TGCGCCAGCAGCTTGGGGACCGCTCGGAGCACCGGGGAGCTGTTTTTT. It yields the protein CASSLGTARSTGELFF. Looking up the rest from reference TRBV5-1 and TRBJ2-2 gives the full variable domain: KAGVTQTPRYLIKTRGQQVTLSCSPISGHRSVSWYQQTPGQGLQFLFEYFSETQRNKGNFPGRFSGRQFSNSRSEMNVSTLELGDSALYLCASSLGTARSTGELFFGEGSRLTVL.

V is TRBV5-5 and J is TRBJ2-7; D is perhaps TRBD1 (6 bases). V was pared by 4 bases and J by 1 base, with 12 bases between. The CDR3 runs 14 residues. Per germline, CDR1 SGHKS and CDR2 YYEKEE (reference sequence). The CDR3 coding sequence is TGTGCCAGCAGCGAGTCGACAGGATCCTACGAGCAGTACTTC. Translation: CASSESTGSYEQYF.

The rearrangement links TRBV14 to TRBJ2-7; a possible D gene is TRBD2 (6 bases). V lost 2 bases and J 3 bases, leaving 11 bases between the germline ends. The CDR3 totals 14 residues. In germline, CDR1 is SGHDN, CDR2 FVKESK. The chain's CDR3 is CASSQWDSIYEQYF. The CDR3 DNA follows: TGTGCCAGCAGCCAATGGGACTCCATCTACGAGCAGTACTTC.

This CDR3 reads CASSERQGLLVNYGYTF. The DNA of the CDR3 is TGTGCCAGCAGCGAAAGACAGGGCCTTCTTGTTAACTATGGCTACACCTTC. V gene TRBV5-4 combines with J gene TRBJ1-2; 7 bases match TRBD1. Germline trimming cut 4 bases from V and 1 base from J; bases unmatched to any gene: 13. Per germline, CDR1 SGHNT and CDR2 YYREEE (reference sequence). The CDR3 consists of 17 residues.

The DNA for the CDR3 is TGTGCCAGCAGCCTCCAAGGGAGGGACACTGAAGCTTTCTTT. Encoded protein: CASSLQGRDTEAFF. This rearrangement joins TRBV3-1 (or the pseudogene TRBV3-2) to TRBJ1-1, with unresolved D. CDR1 LGHDT and CDR2 YNNKEL come from the germline V gene (reference sequence). Trimming took off 4 bases at V and 3 bases at J, with 12 bases between the two ends. The CDR3 consists of 14 residues.

The rearrangement uses TRBV12-1 and TRBJ2-7; the table's D call, TRBD1, was not checked against the DNA. TRBV12-1 is marked as a pseudogene. This CDR3 has 14 amino acids. CDR3 nucleotide sequence: TGTGCCAGCAGCCCCGGACAGGGGACCCACGAGCAGTACTTC. This gives the protein CASSPGQGTHEQYF.

The chain employs TRBV5-4 and TRBJ1-2; D is possibly TRBD1 (5 bases). V gave up 4 bases and J gave up 2 bases, with 9 bases separating them. Germline assignment: CDR1 SGHNT and CDR2 YYREEE (reference sequence). This CDR3 has 13 amino acids. The CDR3 DNA follows: TGTGCCAGCAGCGGGGACGGAAACTATGGCTACACCTTC. It yields the protein CASSGDGNYGYTF. Full variable domain (rest looked up from reference TRBV5-4 and TRBJ1-2): ETGVTQSPTHLIKTRGQQVTLRCSSQSGHNTVSWYQQALGQGPQFIFQYYREEENGRGNFPPRFSGLQFPNYSSELNVNALELDDSALYLCASSGDGNYGYTFGSGTRLTVV.

The chain has TRBV19 and TRBJ1-4; D not certain. Germline V gene sequence: CDR1 LNHDA, CDR2 SQIVND (reference sequence). V gave up 5 bases and J gave up 4 bases, with 11 bases separating them. The CDR3 totals 14 residues. CDR3 nucleotides: TGTGCCAGTAGTCCCGAAAGGTTTAATGAAAAACTGTTTTTT. The encoded protein is CASSPERFNEKLFF.

The J gene is TRBJ2-5, the V gene TRBV6-1; D possibly corresponds to TRBD1 (6 bases). Trimming took off 2 bases at V and 5 bases at J, with 18 bases between the two ends. Germline CDR1 is MNHNS and CDR2 is SASEGT. The CDR3 spans 16 residues. CDR3 loop: CASSESTGRVPETQYF. In DNA, the CDR3 is TGTGCCAGCAGTGAATCGACAGGCCGGGTGCCGGAGACCCAGTACTTC.

J is TRBJ2-1 and V is TRBV3-1 (or the pseudogene TRBV3-2), with TRBD2 as a possible D gene (5 bases). CDR1 and CDR2 from the germline V gene are LGHDT and YNNKEL (reference sequence). Trimming shortened V by 1 base and J by 8 bases, and 15 bases separated the two germline ends. This CDR3 contains 15 residues. The CDR3 DNA reads TGTGCCAGCAGCCAAGTCGTTAGCGAAAGAGATGAGCAGTTCTTC. Translated: CASSQVVSERDEQFF.

The gene calls are TRBV3-1 (or the pseudogene TRBV3-2) and TRBJ1-6, with no clear D. Germline CDR1 and CDR2: LGHDT and YNNKEL (reference sequence). The CDR3 extends over 13 amino acids. Trimming shortened V by 4 bases and J by 7 bases, and 8 bases separated the two germline ends. CDR3 sequence reads: CASSRQINSPLHF. CDR3 in DNA: TGTGCCAGCAGCCGGCAGATCAATTCACCCCTCCACTTT.

The V gene is TRBV15, the J gene TRBJ1-1, with 8 bases identical to TRBD1. Unmatched junction bases numbered 7, after V lost 2 bases and J lost 5 bases. This CDR3 contains 15 residues. CDR1 and CDR2 (germline): LNHNV, YYDKDF (reference sequence). The CDR3 sequence: CATSRSTGVGTEAFF. The CDR3 nucleotides read TGTGCCACCAGCAGATCGACAGGGGTAGGGACTGAAGCTTTCTTT.

CDR3 sequence reads: CASSSRREGLETQYF. The DNA of the CDR3 is TGTGCCAGCAGCTCAAGGCGGGAGGGCCTTGAGACCCAGTACTTC. This chain joins TRBV13 and TRBJ2-5; 9 bases are a match to TRBD2. Germline CDR1 and CDR2: PRHDT and FYEKMQ (reference sequence). The length of the CDR3 is 15 residues. The trim removed 4 bases at V and 5 bases at J, leaving 8 bases unmatched.

This sequence joins TRBV9 and TRBJ2-7; the D gene could be TRBD1 or TRBD2 (5 bases each). The germline CDR1 and CDR2 sequences are SGDLS and YYNGEE. Between the trimmed V and J ends, which lost 3 bases and 5 bases, there was a span of 12 bases. The CDR3 consists of 13 residues. The CDR3 DNA follows: TGTGCCAGCAGCGCCGGACATAGCGACGAGCAGTACTTC. Translation gives CASSAGHSDEQYF.